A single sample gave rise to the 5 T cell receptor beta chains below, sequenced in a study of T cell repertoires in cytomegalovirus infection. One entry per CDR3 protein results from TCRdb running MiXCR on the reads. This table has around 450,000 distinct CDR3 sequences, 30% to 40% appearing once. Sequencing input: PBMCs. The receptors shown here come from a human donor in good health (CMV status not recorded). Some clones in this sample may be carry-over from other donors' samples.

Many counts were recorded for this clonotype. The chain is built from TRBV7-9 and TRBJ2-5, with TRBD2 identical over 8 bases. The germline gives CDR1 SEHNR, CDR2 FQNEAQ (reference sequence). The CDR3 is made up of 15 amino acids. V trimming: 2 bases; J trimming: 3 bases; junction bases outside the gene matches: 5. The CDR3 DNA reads TGTGCCAGCAGCTTAAGCGGGGGACTTGAAGAGACCCAGTACTTC. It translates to CASSLSGGLEETQYF.

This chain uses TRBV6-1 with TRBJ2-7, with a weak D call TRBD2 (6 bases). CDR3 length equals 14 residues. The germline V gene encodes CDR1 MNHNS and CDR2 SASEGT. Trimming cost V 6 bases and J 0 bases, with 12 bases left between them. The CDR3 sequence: CASSARGSSYEQYF. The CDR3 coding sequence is TGTGCCAGCAGCGCCCGGGGGAGCTCCTACGAGCAGTACTTC.

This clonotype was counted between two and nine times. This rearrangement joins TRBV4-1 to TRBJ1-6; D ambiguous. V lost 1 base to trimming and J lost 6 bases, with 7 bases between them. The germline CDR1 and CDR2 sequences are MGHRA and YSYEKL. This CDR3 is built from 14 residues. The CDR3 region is CASSQGFSNSPLHF. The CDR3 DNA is TGCGCCAGCAGCCAAGGTTTCAGTAATTCACCCCTCCACTTT.

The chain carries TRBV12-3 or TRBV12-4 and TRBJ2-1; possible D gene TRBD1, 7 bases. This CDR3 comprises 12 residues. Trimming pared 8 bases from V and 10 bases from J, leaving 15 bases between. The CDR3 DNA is TGTGCCAGCGGTTCAGGGGGGACAGAGCAGTTCTTC. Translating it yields CASGSGGTEQFF.

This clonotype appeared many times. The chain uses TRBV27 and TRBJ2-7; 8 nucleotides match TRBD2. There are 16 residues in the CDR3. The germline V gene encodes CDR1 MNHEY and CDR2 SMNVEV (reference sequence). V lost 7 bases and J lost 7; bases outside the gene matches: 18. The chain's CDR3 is CASKSHVLAAEGEQYF. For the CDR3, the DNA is TGTGCCAGCAAATCCCACGTACTAGCGGCCGAGGGGGAGCAGTACTTC.